The clone carrying this T cell receptor (beta chain) has just a few counts. Its antigen is not identified. CDR1 and CDR2 from the germline V gene are SGHTA and FQGTGA. V dropped 3 bases and J dropped 2; count of bases not matched to a gene: 5. CDR3 size: 16 residues. The data were taken from a study of beta chain features in type 1 diabetes. Study observations and caveats: The study found fewer insertions and more deletions at VDJ junctions in type 1 diabetes patients. Within each of all four CD4+ subsets, Type 1 diabetes patients had TCRB CDR3s that were moderately but significantly shorter.

Of the isolated RNA, all was reverse transcribed, and so the sequenced material was expressed TCRB transcripts. Repertoires were generated with immunoSEQ multiplex PCR, while TCRdb's copy carries only in-frame clones and drops some. The repertoire includes about 230,000 clones, over 9.5% of them detected once, and around 0.037% sits in the top ten. V and J are TRBV7-3 and TRBJ2-1; 9 bases fit TRBD2. This clonotype was obtained from a woman aged 18 to 35 in good health. The sample comprised naive CD4+ T cells from blood. This CDR3 is CASSFGTSHPYNEQFF. In DNA form, the CDR3 reads TGTGCCAGCAGCTTCGGGACTAGCCACCCCTACAATGAGCAGTTCTTC.